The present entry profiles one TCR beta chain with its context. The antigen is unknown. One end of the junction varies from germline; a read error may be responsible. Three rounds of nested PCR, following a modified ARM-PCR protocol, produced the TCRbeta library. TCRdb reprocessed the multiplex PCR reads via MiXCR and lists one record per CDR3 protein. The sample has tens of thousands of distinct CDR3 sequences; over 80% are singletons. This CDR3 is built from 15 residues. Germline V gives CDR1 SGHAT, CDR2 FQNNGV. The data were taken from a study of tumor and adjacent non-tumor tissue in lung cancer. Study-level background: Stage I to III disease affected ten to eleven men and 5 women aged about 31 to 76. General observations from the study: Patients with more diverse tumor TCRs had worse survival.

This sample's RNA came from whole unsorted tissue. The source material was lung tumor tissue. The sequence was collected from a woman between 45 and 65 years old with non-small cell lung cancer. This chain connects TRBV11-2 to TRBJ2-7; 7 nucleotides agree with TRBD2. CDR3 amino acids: CASSHWASGYYDQYF. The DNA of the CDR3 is TGTGCCAGCAGCCATTGGGCTAGCGGTTACTACGACCAGTACTTC.